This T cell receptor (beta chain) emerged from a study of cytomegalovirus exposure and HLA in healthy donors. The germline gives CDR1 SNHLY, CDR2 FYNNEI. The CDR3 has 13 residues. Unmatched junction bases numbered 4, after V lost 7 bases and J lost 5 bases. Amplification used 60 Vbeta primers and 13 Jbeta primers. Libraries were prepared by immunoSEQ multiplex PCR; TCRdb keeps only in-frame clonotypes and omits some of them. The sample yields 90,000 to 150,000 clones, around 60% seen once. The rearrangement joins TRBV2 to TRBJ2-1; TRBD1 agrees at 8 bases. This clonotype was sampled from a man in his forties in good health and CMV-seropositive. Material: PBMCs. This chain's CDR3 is CASMGQVNNEQFF. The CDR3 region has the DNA TGTGCCAGCATGGGACAGGTTAACAATGAGCAGTTCTTC.